These T cell receptor beta chains were read from a single sample in a study of regulatory T cells in long-lasting Graves disease. TCRdb used MiXCR to reprocess the multiplex PCR reads, holding one entry per CDR3 protein. The sample consists of approximately 440,000 distinct CDR3 sequences, 23% of them appearing once. The sample in question was peripheral blood mononuclear cells (PBMCs), obtained when the disease was refractory, from a patient treated with antithyroid drugs. The receptors were gathered from a female donor with Graves disease. CDR3s include the opening cysteine and the closing phenylalanine or tryptophan. A D gene is named only where the DNA matches it firmly. Size values are once, few and many counts, or a class for expanded clones, and some rows have none.

>-|TRBV10-3|-|TRBJ1-2
TGTGCCATCAGTGAGCAGGGAGAGGGAATCTATGGCTACACCTTC
CAISEQGEGIYGYTF
>-|TRBV4-1|-|TRBJ1-1
TGCGCCAGCAGCCAAGATGAGGGCTTATGGACTGAAGCTTTCTTT
CASSQDEGLWTEAFF
>-|TRBV30|-|TRBJ1-2
TGTGCCTGGACGGTTTTCGGGCCCCGCGGCTATGGCTACACCTTC
CAWTVFGPRGYGYTF
>few|TRBV7-9|TRBD1|TRBJ1-5
TGTGCCAGCAGCCCACGGTCAGACAGGGGCAGTTATAGCAATCAGCCCCAGCATTTT
CASSPRSDRGSYSNQPQHF
>-|TRBV19|-|TRBJ1-5
TGTGCCAGTACCTTAACGCTGCGTGGAAATCAGCCCCAGCATTTT
CASTLTLRGNQPQHF
>-|TRBV27|-|TRBJ1-5
TGTGCCAGCAGTTTGACCCAGGAGCAGCCCCAGCATTTT
CASSLTQEQPQHF
>once|TRBV7-9|-|TRBJ2-5
TGTGCCAGCAGTCGACAGGCTGAAGAGACCCAGTACTTC
CASSRQAEETQYF
>-|TRBV7-9|TRBD2|TRBJ2-4
TGTGCCAGCAGCTTCGGGACTAGCGGGAGAGGTCTAGCCAAAAACATTCAGTACTTC
CASSFGTSGRGLAKNIQYF
>few|TRBV3-1|TRBD1|TRBJ1-6
TGTGCCAGCAGCCGGGACAGGGAAAAATCACCCCTCCACTTT
CASSRDREKSPLHF
>many|TRBV29-1|-|TRBJ1-2
TGCAGCGTGAAATCTGAAGCCTATGGCTACACCTTC
CSVKSEAYGYTF
>many|TRBV12-3/TRBV12-4|-|TRBJ1-2
TGTGCCAGCAGTTTTCAGGGTGACTATGGCTACACCTTC
CASSFQGDYGYTF
>-|TRBV15|TRBD2|TRBJ2-2
TGTGCCACCAGCAGAGATTCTTTCGCGGGAGGACTTAACACCGGGGAGCTGTTTTTT
CATSRDSFAGGLNTGELFF
>few|TRBV6-1|-|TRBJ1-2
TGTGCCAGCAGTCATCCGGGGGCCTCCGGCTATGGCTACACCTTC
CASSHPGASGYGYTF
>few|TRBV14|-|TRBJ1-2
TGTGCCAGCAGCCAAGATCAATTGTTCGGCTCTAACTATGGCTACACCTTC
CASSQDQLFGSNYGYTF
>-|TRBV7-3|-|TRBJ2-7
TGTGCCAGCAGCTCCATCGCGGGGTCTGAGCAGTACTTC
CASSSIAGSEQYF
>few|TRBV28|-|TRBJ1-3
TGTGCCAGCAGTTCGCACGACAGGGGAAACACCATATATTTT
CASSSHDRGNTIYF
>many|TRBV20-1|-|TRBJ1-1
TGCAGTGCTAGGGACAGATATGAAGCTTTCTTT
CSARDRYEAFF
>many|TRBV2|-|TRBJ1-1
TGTGCCAGTTCAGTGATGATGAACACTGAAGCTTTCTTT
CASSVMMNTEAFF
>many|TRBV5-1|-|TRBJ1-1
TGTGCCAGCAGTTTGCAGGGTGGCACTGAAGCTTTCTTT
CASSLQGGTEAFF
>-|TRBV19|TRBD2|TRBJ2-5
TGTGCCAGTATACCGGGACTAGCGGTCCAAGAGACCCAGTACTTC
CASIPGLAVQETQYF
>many|TRBV28|-|TRBJ2-7
TGTGCCAGCAGTGAAATAGCGGATTCCTACGAGCAGTACTTC
CASSEIADSYEQYF
>many|TRBV11-1|TRBD1|TRBJ1-1
TGTGCCAGCAGCCCCCGGGACAGGGGAAAGGGGTCCCGGCCGAGCACTGAAGCTTTCTTT
CASSPRDRGKGSRPSTEAFF
>-|TRBV28|TRBD1|TRBJ2-3
TGTGCCAGCAGCGTACAGGGGGCCCTTACCTCAGATACGCAGTATTTT
CASSVQGALTSDTQYF
>-|TRBV11-1|-|TRBJ2-7
TGTGCCAGCAGCGTTAGGTCGACATTCTCCTACGAGCAGTACTTC
CASSVRSTFSYEQYF
>few|TRBV19|-|TRBJ1-2
TGTGCCAGTAGCATAGGCCGTTCGAATAGGGGCGGTAATCTCGCCGGCTACACCTTC
CASSIGRSNRGGNLAGYTF
>many|TRBV27|-|TRBJ1-1
TGTGCCAGCAGTTTCCGGGAGAACACTGAAGCTTTCTTT
CASSFRENTEAFF
>-|TRBV6-1|TRBD1|TRBJ2-6
TGTGCCAGCAGTATTACAGGGGTCTCTGGGGCCAACGTCCTGACTTTC
CASSITGVSGANVLTF
>many|TRBV10-3|-|TRBJ1-2
TGTGCCATCAGTGATCCTGCGCCCTATGGCTACACCTTC
CAISDPAPYGYTF
>many|TRBV27|-|TRBJ1-5
TGTGCCAGCAGTTTATCGGGGGGGAGACTCGACAATCAGCCCCAGCATTTT
CASSLSGGRLDNQPQHF
>few|TRBV10-3|-|TRBJ2-7
TGTGCCATCAGTTCGACAAACGGTGGGAAGCTCTACGAGCAGTACTTC
CAISSTNGGKLYEQYF
>few|TRBV11-2|-|TRBJ2-1
TGTGCCAGCAGCTTAGGTGCGGAAAGCTCCTACAATGAGCAGTTCTTC
CASSLGAESSYNEQFF
>many|TRBV12-3/TRBV12-4|-|TRBJ1-2
TGTGCCAGCAGTCTAGGATTAAACGGGTACTATGGCTACACCTTC
CASSLGLNGYYGYTF
>many|TRBV6-2/TRBV6-3|TRBD1|TRBJ2-7
TGTGCCAGCAGTTCGACCTGGACAGGGACCTACGAGCAGTACTTC
CASSSTWTGTYEQYF
>-|TRBV9|TRBD1|TRBJ2-7
TGTGCCAGCAGCGCCCGGGACAGGGCGGGCTACGAGCAGTACTTC
CASSARDRAGYEQYF
>few|TRBV6-5|TRBD2|TRBJ2-4
TGTGCCAGCAGTTCATCCGGGACTAGCATTTGGACCAAAAACATTCAGTACTTC
CASSSSGTSIWTKNIQYF
>-|TRBV18|TRBD1|TRBJ1-4
TGTGCCAGCTCACCACGGGCGACAGGGGAGGGAGCAACTAATGAAAAACTGTTTTTT
CASSPRATGEGATNEKLFF
>-|TRBV20-1|TRBD1|TRBJ1-3
TGCAGTGCTAGTAGGGACAGTCAAACTCAGAGCTCTGGAAACACCATATATTTT
CSASRDSQTQSSGNTIYF
>many|TRBV5-1|-|TRBJ2-1
TGCGCCAGCACCCAGGATGGGGGGAGCAATGAGCAGTTCTTC
CASTQDGGSNEQFF
>-|TRBV18|-|TRBJ1-1
TGTGCCAGCTCACCATCAGCCTTCATCGCCAACACTGAAGCTTTCTTT
CASSPSAFIANTEAFF
>many|TRBV20-1|TRBD2|TRBJ2-5
TGCAGTGCCGCGGGAGGGGGGGAGACCCAGTACTTC
CSAAGGGETQYF
>-|TRBV29-1|-|TRBJ2-3
TGCAGCGTTGAAGACCAGAGAGGTACCACTAGCACAGATACGCAGTATTTT
CSVEDQRGTTSTDTQYF
>-|TRBV6-1|-|TRBJ2-7
TGTGCCAGCAGGCATGGGCAGCTAACCTACGAGCAGTACTTC
CASRHGQLTYEQYF